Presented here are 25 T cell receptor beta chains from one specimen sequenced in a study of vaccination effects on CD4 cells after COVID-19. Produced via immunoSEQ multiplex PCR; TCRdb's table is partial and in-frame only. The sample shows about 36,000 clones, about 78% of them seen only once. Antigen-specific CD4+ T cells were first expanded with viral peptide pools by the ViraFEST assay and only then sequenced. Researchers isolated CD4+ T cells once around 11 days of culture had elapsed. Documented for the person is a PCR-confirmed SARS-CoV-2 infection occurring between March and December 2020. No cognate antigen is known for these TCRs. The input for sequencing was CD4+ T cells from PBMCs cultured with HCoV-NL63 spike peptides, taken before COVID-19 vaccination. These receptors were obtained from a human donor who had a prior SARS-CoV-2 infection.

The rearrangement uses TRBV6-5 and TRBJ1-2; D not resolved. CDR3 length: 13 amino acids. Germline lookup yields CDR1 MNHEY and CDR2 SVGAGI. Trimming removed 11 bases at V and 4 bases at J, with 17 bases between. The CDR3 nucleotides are TGTGCCTTGCAACCTACAGACCGCTATGGCTACACCTTC. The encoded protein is CALQPTDRYGYTF.

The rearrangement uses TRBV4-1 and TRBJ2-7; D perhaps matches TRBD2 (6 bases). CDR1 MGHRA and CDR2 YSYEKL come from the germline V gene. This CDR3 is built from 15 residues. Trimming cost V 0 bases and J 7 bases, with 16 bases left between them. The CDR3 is CASSQDWQEGREQYF. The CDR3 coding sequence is TGCGCCAGCAGCCAAGATTGGCAGGAGGGGAGAGAGCAGTACTTC.

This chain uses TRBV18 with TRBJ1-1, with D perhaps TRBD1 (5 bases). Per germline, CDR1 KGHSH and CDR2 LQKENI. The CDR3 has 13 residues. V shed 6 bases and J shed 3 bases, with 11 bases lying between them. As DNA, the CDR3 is TGTGCCAGCTCGCAACGGGGGGACACTGAAGCTTTCTTT. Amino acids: CASSQRGDTEAFF. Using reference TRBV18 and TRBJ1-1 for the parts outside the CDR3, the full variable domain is NAGVMQNPRHLVRRRGQEARLRCSPMKGHSHVYWYRQLPEEGLKFMVYLQKENIIDESGMPKERFSAEFPKEGPSILRIQQVVRGDSAAYFCASSQRGDTEAFFGQGTRLTVV.

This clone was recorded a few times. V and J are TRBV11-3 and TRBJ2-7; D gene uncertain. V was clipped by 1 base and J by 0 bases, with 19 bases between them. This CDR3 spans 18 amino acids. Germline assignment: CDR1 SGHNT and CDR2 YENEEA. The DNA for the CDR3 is TGTGCCAGCAGCTTAGCAGCTTTACCCAGCGCGTACTCCTACGAGCAGTACTTC. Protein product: CASSLAALPSAYSYEQYF.

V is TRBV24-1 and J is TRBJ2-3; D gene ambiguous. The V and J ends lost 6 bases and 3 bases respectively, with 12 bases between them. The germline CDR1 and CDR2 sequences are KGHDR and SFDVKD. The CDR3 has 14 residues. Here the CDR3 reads CATSSPSFTDTQYF. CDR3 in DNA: TGTGCCACCAGTAGTCCTTCTTTTACAGATACGCAGTATTTT.

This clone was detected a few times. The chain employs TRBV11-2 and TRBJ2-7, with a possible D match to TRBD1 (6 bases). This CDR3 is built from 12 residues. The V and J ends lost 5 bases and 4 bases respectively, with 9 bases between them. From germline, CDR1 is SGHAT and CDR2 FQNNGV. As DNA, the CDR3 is TGTGCCAGCAGCCAACAGGGTTACGAGCAGTACTTC. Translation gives CASSQQGYEQYF.

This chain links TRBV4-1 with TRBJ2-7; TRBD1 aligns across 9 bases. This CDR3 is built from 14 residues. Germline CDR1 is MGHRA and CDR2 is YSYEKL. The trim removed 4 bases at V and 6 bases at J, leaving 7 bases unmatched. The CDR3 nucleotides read TGCGCCAGCAGCCGACCCGGGACAGGGATCGAGCAGTACTTC. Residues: CASSRPGTGIEQYF.

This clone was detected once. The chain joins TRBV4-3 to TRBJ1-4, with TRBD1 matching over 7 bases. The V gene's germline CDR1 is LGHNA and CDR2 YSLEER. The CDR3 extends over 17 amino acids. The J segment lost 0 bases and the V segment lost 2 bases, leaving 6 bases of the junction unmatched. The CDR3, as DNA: TGCGCCAGCAGCCAACGGTACAGGGGAACAACTAATGAAAAACTGTTTTTT. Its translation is CASSQRYRGTTNEKLFF.

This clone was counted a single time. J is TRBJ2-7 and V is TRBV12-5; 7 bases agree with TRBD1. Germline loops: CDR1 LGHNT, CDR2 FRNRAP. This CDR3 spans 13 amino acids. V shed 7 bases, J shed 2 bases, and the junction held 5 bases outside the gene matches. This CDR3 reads CASVLQGTYEQYF. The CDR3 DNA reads TGTGCTAGTGTGTTACAGGGGACCTACGAGCAGTACTTC.

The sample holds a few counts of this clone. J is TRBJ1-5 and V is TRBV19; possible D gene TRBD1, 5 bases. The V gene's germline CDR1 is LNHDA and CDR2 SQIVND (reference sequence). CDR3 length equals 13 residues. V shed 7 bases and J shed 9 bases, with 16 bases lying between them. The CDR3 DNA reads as TGTGCCAGTAAGGGACGCGGGATCTTGCCCCAGCATTTT. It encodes CASKGRGILPQHF.

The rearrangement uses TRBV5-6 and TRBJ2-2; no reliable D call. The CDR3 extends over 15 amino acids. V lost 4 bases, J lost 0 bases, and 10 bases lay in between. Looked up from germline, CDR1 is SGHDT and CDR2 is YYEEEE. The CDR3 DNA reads TGTGCCAGCAGCCCGGAATCCTCGAACACCGGGGAGCTGTTTTTT. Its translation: CASSPESSNTGELFF. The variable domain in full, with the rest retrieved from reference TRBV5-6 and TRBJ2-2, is DAGVTQSPTHLIKTRGQQVTLRCSPKSGHDTVSWYQQALGQGPQFIFQYYEEEERQRGNFPDRFSGHQFPNYSSELNVNALLLGDSALYLCASSPESSNTGELFFGEGSRLTVL.

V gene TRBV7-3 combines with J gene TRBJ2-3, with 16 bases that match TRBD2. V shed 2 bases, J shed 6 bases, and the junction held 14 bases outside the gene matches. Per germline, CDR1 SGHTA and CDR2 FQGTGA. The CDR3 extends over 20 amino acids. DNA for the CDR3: TGTGCCAGCAGCTTACGGACCTTCGGGACTAGCGGGAGGGGGGTCGATACGCAGTATTTT. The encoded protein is CASSLRTFGTSGRGVDTQYF.

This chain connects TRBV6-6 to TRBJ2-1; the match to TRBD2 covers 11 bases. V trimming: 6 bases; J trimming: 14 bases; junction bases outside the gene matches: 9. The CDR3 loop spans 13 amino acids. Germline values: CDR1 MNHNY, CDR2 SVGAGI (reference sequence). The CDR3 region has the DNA TGTGCCAGCAGCAGAAGTAGCGGGAGGGCCGAGTTCTTC. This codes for CASSRSSGRAEFF.

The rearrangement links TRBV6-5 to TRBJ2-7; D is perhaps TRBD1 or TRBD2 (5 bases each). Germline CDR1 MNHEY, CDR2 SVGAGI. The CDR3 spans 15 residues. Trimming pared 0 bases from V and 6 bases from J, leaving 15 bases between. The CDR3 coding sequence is TGTGCCAGCAGTTACTCGAAAGGCAGGGACGGCGAGCAGTACTTC. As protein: CASSYSKGRDGEQYF.

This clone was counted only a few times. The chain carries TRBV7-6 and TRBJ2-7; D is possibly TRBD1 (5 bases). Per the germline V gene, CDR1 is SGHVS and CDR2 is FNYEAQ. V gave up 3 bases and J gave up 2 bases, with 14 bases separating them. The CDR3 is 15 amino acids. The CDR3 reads CASSFSVGPPYEQYF. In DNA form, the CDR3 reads TGTGCCAGCAGCTTTTCGGTGGGGCCTCCCTACGAGCAGTACTTC.

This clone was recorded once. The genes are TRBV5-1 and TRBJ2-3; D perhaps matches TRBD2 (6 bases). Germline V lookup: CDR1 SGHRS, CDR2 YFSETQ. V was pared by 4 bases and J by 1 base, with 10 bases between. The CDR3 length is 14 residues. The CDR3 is CASSPRLGTDTQYF. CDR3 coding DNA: TGCGCCAGCAGCCCACGACTAGGCACAGATACGCAGTATTTT.

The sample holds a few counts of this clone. The CDR3 protein is CASSVVGNTEAFF. Written as DNA, the CDR3 is TGTGCCAGCAGCGTGGTGGGGAACACTGAAGCTTTCTTT. The chain has TRBV12-3 or TRBV12-4 and TRBJ1-1; D is ambiguous. This CDR3 contains 13 residues. V dropped 6 bases and J dropped 1 base, with 9 bases sitting between them.

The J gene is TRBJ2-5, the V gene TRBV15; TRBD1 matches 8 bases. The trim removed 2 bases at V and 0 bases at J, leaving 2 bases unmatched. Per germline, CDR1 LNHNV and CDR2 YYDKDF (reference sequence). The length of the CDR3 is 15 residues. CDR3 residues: CATSRNRGDQETQYF. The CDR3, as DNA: TGTGCCACCAGCAGAAACAGGGGGGACCAAGAGACCCAGTACTTC.

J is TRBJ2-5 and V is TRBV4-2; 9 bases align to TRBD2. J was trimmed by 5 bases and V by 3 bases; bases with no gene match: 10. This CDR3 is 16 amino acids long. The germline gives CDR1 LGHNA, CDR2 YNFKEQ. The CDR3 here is CASSQAAGGLGETQYF. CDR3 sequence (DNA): TGTGCCAGCAGCCAGGCCGCGGGAGGGTTGGGGGAGACCCAGTACTTC.

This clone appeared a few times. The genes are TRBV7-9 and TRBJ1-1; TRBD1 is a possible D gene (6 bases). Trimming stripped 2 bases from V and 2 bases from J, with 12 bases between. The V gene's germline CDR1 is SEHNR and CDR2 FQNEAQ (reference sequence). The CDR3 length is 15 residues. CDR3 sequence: CASSLRPGGNTEAFF. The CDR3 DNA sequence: TGTGCCAGCAGCTTACGCCCGGGGGGCAACACTGAAGCTTTCTTT.

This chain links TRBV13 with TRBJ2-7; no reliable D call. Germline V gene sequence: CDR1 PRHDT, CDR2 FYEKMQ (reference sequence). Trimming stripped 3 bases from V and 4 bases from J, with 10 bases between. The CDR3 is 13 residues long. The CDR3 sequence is CASSLGRRYEQYF. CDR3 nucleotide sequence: TGTGCCAGCAGCTTGGGCCGCAGGTACGAGCAGTACTTC.

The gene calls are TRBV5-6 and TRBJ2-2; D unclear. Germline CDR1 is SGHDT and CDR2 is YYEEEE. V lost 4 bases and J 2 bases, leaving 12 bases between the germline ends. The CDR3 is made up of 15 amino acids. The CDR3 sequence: CASSILRLNTGELFF. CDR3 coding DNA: TGTGCCAGCAGCATTCTGAGGCTCAACACCGGGGAGCTGTTTTTT.

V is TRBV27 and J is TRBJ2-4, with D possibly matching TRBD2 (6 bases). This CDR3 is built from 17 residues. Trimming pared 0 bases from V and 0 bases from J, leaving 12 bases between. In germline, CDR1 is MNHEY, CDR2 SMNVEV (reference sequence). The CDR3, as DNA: TGTGCCAGCAGTTTATCGGGACTCACCCTAGCCAAAAACATTCAGTACTTC. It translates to CASSLSGLTLAKNIQYF.

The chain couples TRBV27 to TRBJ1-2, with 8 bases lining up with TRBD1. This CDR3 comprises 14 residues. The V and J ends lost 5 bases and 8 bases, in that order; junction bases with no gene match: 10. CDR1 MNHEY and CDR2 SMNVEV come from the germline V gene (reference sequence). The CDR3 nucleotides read TGTGCCAGCAGTCGACGTCAGGGGGCCTGGGGCTACACCTTC. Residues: CASSRRQGAWGYTF.

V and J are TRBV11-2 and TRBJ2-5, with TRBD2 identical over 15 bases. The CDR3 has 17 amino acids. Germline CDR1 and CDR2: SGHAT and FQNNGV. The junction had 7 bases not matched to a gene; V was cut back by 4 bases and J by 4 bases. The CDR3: CASSWTSGGALGETQYF. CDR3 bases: TGTGCCAGCAGCTGGACTAGCGGGGGGGCGTTGGGAGAGACCCAGTACTTC.